This entry lists 14 T cell receptor beta chains sequenced from one sample in a study of T-cell reconstitution after alpha-beta-depleted transplantation in children. Unique molecular identifiers were built into the TCRbeta library. TCRdb re-called the PCR reads with MiXCR, one entry per CDR3 protein. Of hundreds of thousands of distinct CDR3 sequences listed, around 13% were seen once; the top ten hold 0.79%. The sample was PBMCs, taken before TCRalphabeta/CD19-depleted stem cell transplant. All receptors come from a girl aged 2 to 10 with congenital amegakaryocytic thrombocytopenia, due to receive a stem cell transplant.

This clonotype was observed at least ten times. This chain connects TRBV20-1 to TRBJ2-7, with D maybe TRBD2 (6 bases). This CDR3 is built from 15 residues. V was cut by 2 bases and J by 0 bases, with 14 bases left in between. Germline CDR1 and CDR2: DFQATT and SNEGSKA (reference sequence). The CDR3 loop is CSARTHSGFSYEQYF. CDR3 DNA sequence: TGCAGTGCTAGAACCCATAGCGGCTTCTCCTACGAGCAGTACTTC.

A few counts support this clonotype. V and J are TRBV6-1 and TRBJ1-2; D gene unclear. Germline V gene data show CDR1 as MNHNS and CDR2 as SASEGT. This CDR3 is built from 14 residues. V lost 1 base to trimming and J lost 6 bases, with 12 bases between them. As DNA, the CDR3 is TGTGCCAGCAGTGAAGATCCCCTGACGGATGGCTACACCTTC. Its protein product is CASSEDPLTDGYTF.

The chain has TRBV20-1 and TRBJ2-1, with 9 bases fitting TRBD2. CDR1 is DFQATT, CDR2 SNEGSKA, per germline (reference sequence). CDR3 length: 13 residues. V trimming: 3 bases; J trimming: 9 bases; junction bases outside the gene matches: 6. The DNA of the CDR3 is TGCAGTGCTAGGGCGGCGGGAGGGCCTGAGCAGTTCTTC. It encodes CSARAAGGPEQFF.

This clonotype was counted only a few times. CDR3 sequence: CAISDRDEQYF. DNA of the CDR3: TGTGCCATCAGTGACAGGGACGAGCAGTACTTC. The chain joins TRBV10-3 to TRBJ2-7, with D possibly TRBD1 on 5 matching bases. The CDR3 totals 11 residues. V was trimmed by 3 bases and J by 5 bases, leaving 5 bases between them. CDR1 is ENHRY and CDR2 is SYGVKD in the germline V gene.

This chain uses TRBV5-1 with TRBJ1-4, with a tentative D call TRBD1 (6 bases). Germline-derived CDR1 and CDR2 are SGHRS and YFSETQ. The CDR3 is 15 residues long. V dropped 1 base and J dropped 5 bases, with 12 bases sitting between them. The CDR3 bases are TGCGCCAGCAGCTTGACGGGGGCGTTCAATGAAAAACTGTTTTTT. This codes for CASSLTGAFNEKLFF.

This clonotype was detected ten times or more. The chain carries TRBV20-1 and TRBJ1-2, with D uncertain. The CDR3 loop spans 14 amino acids. Germline CDR1 DFQATT, CDR2 SNEGSKA (reference sequence). CDR3 coding DNA: TGCGGCAGTCCTCCGGGCTCCGAACTAGACGGCTACACCTTC. Its protein product is CGSPPGSELDGYTF.

This clonotype was observed many times. The chain couples TRBV5-1 to TRBJ2-1; D is uncertain. This CDR3 comprises 12 residues. The germline V gene has CDR1 SGHRS and CDR2 YFSETQ. V lost 2 bases, J lost 9 bases, and 9 bases lay in between. CDR3 loop: CASSLNGIEQFF. The CDR3 DNA follows: TGCGCCAGCAGCTTAAACGGAATTGAGCAGTTCTTC.

The table lists this clonotype with a few counts. This chain connects TRBV11-1 to TRBJ2-1; 9 bases are a match to TRBD1. From germline, CDR1 is SGHAT and CDR2 FQDESV (reference sequence). This CDR3 has 17 amino acids. The junction had 16 bases not matched to a gene; V was cut back by 4 bases and J by 9 bases. CDR3 bases: TGTGCCAGCAGCTCGACCCTGGGGGGACAGGGCCTTGGTGAGCAGTTCTTC. Its protein product is CASSSTLGGQGLGEQFF.

The chain links TRBV7-2 to TRBJ2-7; TRBD1 is a possible D gene (5 bases). The germline V gene encodes CDR1 SGHTA and CDR2 FQGNSA. V was clipped by 4 bases and J by 9 bases, with 25 bases between them. The CDR3 has 16 amino acids. The CDR3 here is CASSSPNRFLPFGQYF. DNA of the CDR3: TGTGCCAGCAGCTCACCGAACAGGTTTTTACCCTTCGGGCAGTACTTC. Looking up the rest from reference TRBV7-2 and TRBJ2-7 gives the full variable domain: GAGVSQSPSNKVTEKGKDVELRCDPISGHTALYWYRQSLGQGLEFLIYFQGNSAPDKSGLPSDRFSAERTGGSVSTLTIQRTQQEDSAVYLCASSSPNRFLPFGQYFGPGTRLTVT.

The J gene is TRBJ2-2, the V gene TRBV7-3, with unresolved D. The V gene's germline CDR1 is SGHTA and CDR2 FQGTGA. Trimming stripped 5 bases from V and 4 bases from J, with 14 bases between. This CDR3 region has 15 residues. CDR3 sequence reads: CASSPQRAGTGELFF. The CDR3 DNA follows: TGTGCCAGCAGCCCCCAGCGAGCTGGCACCGGGGAGCTGTTTTTT.

In this sample, this clonotype turned up many times. The chain combines TRBV20-1 with TRBJ2-1; D not certain. The CDR3 runs 15 residues. V lost 1 base, J lost 5 bases, and 15 bases lay in between. The V gene's germline CDR1 is DFQATT and CDR2 SNEGSKA (reference sequence). The CDR3 here is CSARVTRPIDNEQFF. CDR3 nucleotides: TGCAGTGCTAGAGTGACCCGCCCAATCGACAATGAGCAGTTCTTC.

This clonotype has just a few counts. The chain combines TRBV27 with TRBJ2-6; D gene unclear. The germline V gene has CDR1 MNHEY and CDR2 SMNVEV (reference sequence). V dropped 4 bases and J dropped 0 bases, with 7 bases sitting between them. The CDR3 is 15 residues long. The CDR3 DNA reads TGTGCCAGCAGTTCCTCAAGCTCTGGGGCCAACGTCCTGACTTTC. Translation gives CASSSSSSGANVLTF. The entire variable domain, with the rest obtained from reference TRBV27 and TRBJ2-6, is as follows: EAQVTQNPRYLITVTGKKLTVTCSQNMNHEYMSWYRQDPGLGLRQIYYSMNVEVTDKGDVPEGYKVSRKEKRNFPLILESPSPNQTSLYFCASSSSSSGANVLTFGAGSRLTVL.

This clonotype was detected ten times or more. The CDR3 nucleotides are TGTGCCAGCAGCTCACTTGGCGGCTATGAAAAACTGTTTTTT. Translated, it gives CASSSLGGYEKLFF. V and J are TRBV21-1 and TRBJ1-4. TRBV21-1 has pseudogene status. CDR3 length: 14 amino acids.

Many counts were recorded for this clonotype. V usage is TRBV29-1 and J usage is TRBJ2-5; D uncertain. Germline V lookup: CDR1 SQVTM, CDR2 ANQGSEA. The CDR3 loop spans 15 amino acids. The V and J ends lost 4 bases and 4 bases respectively, with 19 bases between them. CDR3 amino acids: CSVVGWVIPSETQYF. DNA of the CDR3: TGCAGCGTTGTCGGGTGGGTGATCCCATCAGAGACCCAGTACTTC.